This T cell receptor beta chain was identified during a study of cytomegalovirus exposure and HLA in healthy donors. About the research overall: Later analysis reported that the roughly 120 validation repertoires shared the platform of the roughly 680 first-cohort repertoires.

Trimming removed 3 bases from V and 6 bases from J, with 9 bases in between. Germline V gene lookup returns CDR1 MNHEY and CDR2 SMNVEV (reference sequence). The CDR3 totals 13 residues. Concerning this clone itself: Antigen unknown.

Overall study findings and caveats: The listing of 150 or so TCR beta chains classed them as cytomegalovirus-associated.

The validation cohort, a group of roughly 120 subjects, included the donors and was separate from the roughly 700-subject first cohort. Clones were sequenced by immunoSEQ multiplex PCR, and TCRdb holds only the in-frame ones, with some missing. There are some 60,000 clones in the sample; 90% to 97% occur only once, and 0.9% to 1% lies in the top ten. The receptor was derived from a man in his late teens or twenties in good health and CMV-seronegative. This chain links TRBV27 with TRBJ1-5; D ambiguous. Sample: PBMCs. The CDR3 DNA reads TGTGCCAGCAGTTTCGGGAGGGTTCAGCCCCAGCATTTT. Translation: CASSFGRVQPQHF.